This record looks at one T cell receptor beta chain sequence and its context. Its antigen is not identified. Upon completion of more than eight days in culture, CD4+ T cells were isolated. The vaccine recipients had no prior SARS-CoV-2 infection, with negative nucleocapsid antibodies. Cells had half their medium changed to IL-2 medium on days 3 and 7. Trimming pared 6 bases from V and 4 bases from J, leaving 16 bases between. This CDR3 spans 15 amino acids. Germline V gene lookup returns CDR1 LNHDA and CDR2 SQIVND (reference sequence). The sample comes from a study of vaccination effects on CD4 cells after COVID-19. General study findings and limits: In the late period after vaccination, infection- and vaccine-induced clones contracted markedly.

Assay: immunoSEQ multiplex PCR; the TCRdb copy retains only in-frame clones and omits some. The sample holds fewer than 35,000 clones, 50% to 70% seen once. The chain couples TRBV19 to TRBJ1-3; D remains ambiguous. The sequence came from a human donor who received a COVID-19 vaccine. The sequencing used CD4+ T cells from PBMCs cultured without peptide, collected before COVID-19 vaccination. This CDR3 is CASRLRGSPGNTIYF. Here the CDR3 DNA reads TGTGCCAGTAGACTACGAGGTTCCCCCGGAAACACCATATATTTT.